This passage covers 14 T cell receptor beta chains from one sample sequenced in a study of regulatory T cells in long-lasting Graves disease. Time point denoted: newly diagnosed GD, antithyroid drugs for less than 3 months. Extracted PBMC RNA gave rise to the TCR library. To make TCR beta libraries, researchers used iRepertoire HTBI primers and Arm-PCR of CDR3 regions. TCRdb reprocessed the multiplex PCR reads with MiXCR, giving one entry per CDR3 protein. The sample has under 450,000 distinct CDR3 sequences; 12% are singletons. The same specimen was also included in a second study, on T cells in Graves' hyperthyroidism and ophthalmopathy.

The sample consisted of peripheral blood mononuclear cells (PBMCs), taken at new diagnosis, from a patient treated with antithyroid drugs. The receptors shown here come from a woman aged 18-30 years with Graves disease.

This clonotype was counted ten times or more. This chain joins TRBV20-1 and TRBJ2-3, with TRBD2 identical over 13 bases. V was pared by 6 bases and J by 3 bases, with 15 bases of the junction left unmatched. This CDR3 is 18 amino acids long. In germline, CDR1 is DFQATT, CDR2 SNEGSKA (reference sequence). This chain's CDR3 is CSARGLAGVTRGTDTQYF. As DNA, the CDR3 is TGCAGTGCCCGTGGACTAGCGGGGGTTACCAGGGGGACAGATACGCAGTATTTT.

This clonotype was recorded only once. The chain couples TRBV11-2 to TRBJ2-6; D assignment may be TRBD1 or TRBD2 (5 bases each). CDR1 and CDR2 from the germline V gene are SGHAT and FQNNGV. This CDR3 contains 18 residues. Trimming shortened V by 1 base and J by 0 bases, and 13 bases separated the two germline ends. CDR3 residues: CASSLVPGRYSGANVLTF. CDR3 nucleotide sequence: TGTGCCAGCAGCTTAGTTCCGGGACGGTACTCTGGGGCCAACGTCCTGACTTTC.

The rearrangement links TRBV19 to TRBJ1-2; no firm D call. From germline, CDR1 is LNHDA and CDR2 SQIVND (reference sequence). Trimming took off 8 bases at V and 6 bases at J, with 16 bases between the two ends. CDR3 length: 13 residues. The chain's CDR3 is CASGHGEGDGYTF. In DNA form, the CDR3 reads TGTGCCAGTGGGCATGGGGAAGGCGATGGCTACACCTTC.

This clonotype was recorded at least ten times. This chain links TRBV6-2 or TRBV6-3 with TRBJ2-4; D not certain. Per the germline V gene, CDR1 is MNHEY and CDR2 is SVGEGT. The CDR3 sequence is 13 residues long. Trimming shortened V by 6 bases and J by 1 base, and 7 bases separated the two germline ends. The CDR3 nucleotides are TGTGCCAGCAGGTGGGATGCCAAAAACATTCAGTACTTC. This encodes CASRWDAKNIQYF.

This clonotype was counted many times. This chain joins TRBV7-9 and TRBJ1-2; D not resolved. V lost 1 base to trimming and J lost 2 bases, with 8 bases between them. Germline CDR1 SEHNR, CDR2 FQNEAQ (reference sequence). The CDR3 sequence is 14 residues long. Here the CDR3 DNA reads TGTGCCAGCAGCTTAGGTGTCAGCAACTATGGCTACACCTTC. Translation: CASSLGVSNYGYTF.

V gene TRBV15 combines with J gene TRBJ2-2; 9 bases map to TRBD2. Germline CDR1 is LNHNV and CDR2 is YYDKDF (reference sequence). CDR3 length equals 14 residues. V was clipped by 4 bases and J by 5 bases; unmatched bases: 2. CDR3 nucleotides: TGTGCCACCAGCACAGGACTAGCGACCGGGGAGCTGTTTTTT. It is translated as CATSTGLATGELFF.

This clonotype has ten or more counts. The genes are TRBV7-6 and TRBJ2-1; no clear D gene. The DNA end is more similar to TRBJ2-5, so the J call may be wrong. CDR3 length equals 13 residues. Germline V CDR1 and CDR2: SGHVS, FNYEAQ. CDR3 residues: CASSFSTRETQYF. In DNA form, the CDR3 reads TGTGCCAGCAGCTTCTCAACTCGGGAGACCCAGTACTTC.

V gene TRBV28 combines with J gene TRBJ2-3; 9 bases agree with TRBD2. V was pared by 6 bases and J by 6 bases, with 13 bases of the junction left unmatched. Germline CDR1 MDHEN, CDR2 SYDVKM. The CDR3 loop spans 16 amino acids. The CDR3 nucleotides are TGTGCCAGCAGCCCCCGGCTAGCGGGAATCGATGATACGCAGTATTTT. Its translation: CASSPRLAGIDDTQYF.

This clonotype was seen only a few times. This sequence joins TRBV20-1 and TRBJ2-5, with TRBD2 identical over 8 bases. The germline V gene encodes CDR1 DFQATT and CDR2 SNEGSKA (reference sequence). Losses at the gene ends were 5 bases for V and 5 bases for J; bases not matched to a gene: 13. The CDR3 sequence is 15 residues long. The CDR3 nucleotides are TGCAGTGCTGGTCACCCGGGACTAGGGGAGGAGACCCAGTACTTC. It yields the protein CSAGHPGLGEETQYF.

V is TRBV20-1 and J is TRBJ1-1, with D unclear. Trimming cost V 5 bases and J 0 bases, with 13 bases left between them. Looked up from germline, CDR1 is DFQATT and CDR2 is SNEGSKA (reference sequence). CDR3 size: 14 residues. The CDR3, as DNA: TGCAGTGCTCGGATGGGAGGGATGAACACTGAAGCTTTCTTT. Protein product: CSARMGGMNTEAFF.

The table lists this clonotype with many counts. The chain carries TRBV2 and TRBJ1-5; possibly TRBD1 for D (6 bases). The CDR3 is 16 residues long. Germline V gene sequence: CDR1 SNHLY, CDR2 FYNNEI. The germline V and J ends were trimmed by 5 bases and 6 bases, with 20 bases remaining between them. The CDR3 sequence is CASSNRVRAIRQPQHF. The CDR3 DNA sequence: TGTGCCAGCAGTAACAGGGTAAGGGCCATTCGTCAGCCCCAGCATTTT.

This clonotype was found many times. The chain combines TRBV12-5 with TRBJ2-5; 9 bases fit TRBD1. The CDR3 consists of 14 residues. Germline CDR1 and CDR2: LGHNT and FRNRAP. V lost 3 bases, J lost 5 bases, and 4 bases stayed unmatched. DNA of the CDR3: TGTGCTAGTGGTTTAGGACAGGGGAGGGAGACCCAGTACTTC. The encoded protein is CASGLGQGRETQYF.

This clonotype was counted many times. V and J are TRBV7-9 and TRBJ2-1; TRBD2 agrees at 10 bases. V trimming: 5 bases; J trimming: 4 bases; junction bases outside the gene matches: 14. Germline V gene sequence: CDR1 SEHNR, CDR2 FQNEAQ (reference sequence). This CDR3 is 18 amino acids long. CDR3 DNA sequence: TGTGCCAGCAGCCCAAGTGGTATTCCGGGACTAGCGTACAATGAGCAGTTCTTC. Translation: CASSPSGIPGLAYNEQFF.

This clonotype was found once. This clone may be a read error of a much larger clone one base away. The chain uses TRBV28 and TRBJ2-7; either TRBD1 or TRBD2 may fit D (5 bases each). Germline V gives CDR1 MDHEN, CDR2 SYDVKM. Trimming pared 6 bases from V and 7 bases from J, leaving 16 bases between. The CDR3 loop spans 13 amino acids. The CDR3 region has the DNA TGTGCCAGCAGCATAAACCGGGGCGGTGAGCAGTACTTC. Its translation is CASSINRGGEQYF.